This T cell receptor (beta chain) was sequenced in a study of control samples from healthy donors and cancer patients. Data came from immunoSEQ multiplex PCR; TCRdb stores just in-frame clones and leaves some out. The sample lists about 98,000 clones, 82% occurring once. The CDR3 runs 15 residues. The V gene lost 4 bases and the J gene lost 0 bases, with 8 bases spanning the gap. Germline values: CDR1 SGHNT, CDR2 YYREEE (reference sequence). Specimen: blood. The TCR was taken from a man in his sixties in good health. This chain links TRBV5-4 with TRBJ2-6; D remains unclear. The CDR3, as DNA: TGTGCCAGCAGCGCATCCCGCTCTGGGGCCAACGTCCTGACTTTC. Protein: CASSASRSGANVLTF.